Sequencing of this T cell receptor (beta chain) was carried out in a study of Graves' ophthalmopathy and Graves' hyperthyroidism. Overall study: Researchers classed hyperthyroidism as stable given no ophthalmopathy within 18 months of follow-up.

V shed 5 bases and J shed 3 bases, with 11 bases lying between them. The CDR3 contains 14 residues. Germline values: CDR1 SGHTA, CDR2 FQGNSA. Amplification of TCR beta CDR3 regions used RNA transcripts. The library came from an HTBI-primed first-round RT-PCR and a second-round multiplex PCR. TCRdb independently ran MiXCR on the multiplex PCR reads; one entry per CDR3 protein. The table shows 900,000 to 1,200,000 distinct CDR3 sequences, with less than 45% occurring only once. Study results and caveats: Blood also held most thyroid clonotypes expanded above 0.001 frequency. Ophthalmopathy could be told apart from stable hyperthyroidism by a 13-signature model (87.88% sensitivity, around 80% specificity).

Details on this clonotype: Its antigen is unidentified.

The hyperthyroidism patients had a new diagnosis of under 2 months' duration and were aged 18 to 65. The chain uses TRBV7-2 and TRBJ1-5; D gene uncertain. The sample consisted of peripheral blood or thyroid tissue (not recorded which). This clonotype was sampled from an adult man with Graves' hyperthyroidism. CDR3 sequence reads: CASSLELPNQPQHF. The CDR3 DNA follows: TGTGCCAGCAGCCTAGAGTTACCCAATCAGCCCCAGCATTTT.